One sample yielded the 16 T cell receptor beta chains listed below, sequenced in a study of PD-1 blockade in classical Hodgkin lymphoma. Assay: immunoSEQ multiplex PCR; the TCRdb copy retains only in-frame clones and omits some. The repertoire consists of roughly 56,000 clones, with roughly nine tenths occurring once and the leading ten covering about 8%. Time point described: cycle 4 day 1 (C4D1), after 6 weeks of nivolumab. Every patient experienced relapse after autologous stem cell transplantation, and brentuximab vedotin exposure varied. Specimen: peripheral blood mononuclear cells (PBMCs), collected before the fourth cycle of nivolumab. Source of these receptors: a human donor with classical Hodgkin lymphoma.

The rearrangement uses TRBV11-2 and TRBJ1-1; D is unclear. CDR1 and CDR2 from the germline V gene are SGHAT and FQNNGV. This CDR3 is 14 amino acids long. V was trimmed by 1 base and J by 0 bases, leaving 6 bases between them. CDR3 region: CASSLARMNTEAFF. The CDR3 DNA reads TGTGCCAGCAGCTTAGCCAGGATGAACACTGAAGCTTTCTTT.

The chain couples TRBV9 to TRBJ2-7, with D possibly called TRBD1 or TRBD2 (6 bases each). V lost 0 bases, J lost 7 bases, and 20 bases lay in between. Germline lookup yields CDR1 SGDLS and CDR2 YYNGEE. This CDR3 comprises 16 residues. The CDR3 protein is CASSVVSSGALGEQYF. The CDR3 nucleotides read TGTGCCAGCAGCGTAGTGTCTTCGGGGGCCCTGGGAGAGCAGTACTTC.

The CDR3: CASSGERGAGNEAFF. CDR3 nucleotide sequence: TGCGCCAGCAGCGGAGAACGGGGGGCTGGCAATGAAGCTTTCTTT. The chain recombines TRBV5-1 with TRBJ1-1; weak D call: TRBD1 (6 bases). V was cut by 4 bases and J by 7 bases, with 20 bases left in between. Germline values: CDR1 SGHRS, CDR2 YFSETQ. The CDR3 totals 15 residues.

The table lists this clone with a count of one. The chain joins TRBV29-1 to TRBJ2-2; the match to TRBD2 covers 12 bases. V trimming: 6 bases; J trimming: 6 bases; junction bases outside the gene matches: 5. CDR3 size: 14 residues. CDR1 and CDR2 from the germline V gene are SQVTM and ANQGSEA. CDR3 protein: CSVDGLAGPGELFF. CDR3 DNA: TGCAGCGTGGACGGACTAGCGGGGCCCGGGGAGCTGTTTTTT.

Notes on this clone: Within the sample, other DNA sequences also encode this same CDR3. The V gene is TRBV5-1, the J gene TRBJ1-4, with 7 nucleotides matching TRBD1. V lost 0 bases to trimming and J lost 8 bases; unmatched junction nucleotides: 4. This CDR3 spans 14 amino acids. Germline V lookup: CDR1 SGHRS, CDR2 YFSETQ. The CDR3 DNA is TGCGCCAGCAGCTTGGGGACAGGAGGAGAAAAACTGTTTTTT. Its translation: CASSLGTGGEKLFF. Full variable domain (rest looked up from reference TRBV5-1 and TRBJ1-4): KAGVTQTPRYLIKTRGQQVTLSCSPISGHRSVSWYQQTPGQGLQFLFEYFSETQRNKGNFPGRFSGRQFSNSRSEMNVSTLELGDSALYLCASSLGTGGEKLFFGSGTQLSVL.

Judged by abundance, this clone is medium-sized. V and J are TRBV9 and TRBJ2-1; possibly TRBD2 for D (6 bases). Trimming took off 4 bases at V and 0 bases at J, with 11 bases between the two ends. The CDR3 loop spans 15 amino acids. CDR1 SGDLS and CDR2 YYNGEE come from the germline V gene. The CDR3 DNA follows: TGTGCCAGCAGCTCCGCGGGGAGCTCCTACAATGAGCAGTTCTTC. Translated: CASSSAGSSYNEQFF.

The V call is TRBV25-1, the J call TRBJ2-1; D not resolved. The CDR3 contains 12 residues. Germline V CDR1 and CDR2: MGHDK, SYGVNS. V lost 5 bases, J lost 8 bases, and 10 bases lay in between. The CDR3 is CASSHGSHEQFF. DNA of the CDR3: TGTGCCAGCAGTCACGGGTCCCATGAGCAGTTCTTC.

Turning to this clone: At the DNA level, this CDR3 is encoded by other sequences in the same sample as well. The genes are TRBV5-1 and TRBJ1-5; D unclear. Germline values: CDR1 SGHRS, CDR2 YFSETQ. This CDR3 has 13 residues. The V end lost 0 bases, the J end lost 7 bases, and 8 bases lay between the germline ends. The CDR3 bases are TGCGCCAGCAGCTTGGAAACGGGCCAGCCCCAGCATTTT. This translates into CASSLETGQPQHF.

This sequence joins TRBV6-6 and TRBJ2-5, with 7 bases identical to TRBD1. The ends lost 6 bases at V and 5 bases at J; junction bases unmatched: 9. CDR1 is MNHNY, CDR2 SVGAGI, per germline (reference sequence). This CDR3 region has 14 residues. As DNA, the CDR3 is TGTGCCAGCAGATTATACAGGGGTGAGGAGACCCAGTACTTC. This encodes CASRLYRGEETQYF.

Only one count was recorded for this clone. This chain joins TRBV18 and TRBJ1-6, with D perhaps TRBD1 (6 bases). Germline assignment: CDR1 KGHSH and CDR2 LQKENI. V dropped 1 base and J dropped 7 bases, with 11 bases sitting between them. The CDR3 is made up of 15 amino acids. In nucleotides, the CDR3 is TGTGCCAGCTCACCACTAGCGGGGGCAAATTCACCCCTCCACTTT. It yields the protein CASSPLAGANSPLHF.

The chain uses TRBV7-9 and TRBJ1-6; no reliable D call. Trimming removed 1 base from V and 7 bases from J, with 5 bases in between. CDR1 and CDR2 (germline): SEHNR, FQNEAQ (reference sequence). The CDR3 is 13 residues long. The CDR3 spells CASSLEVNSPLHF. Written as DNA, the CDR3 is TGTGCCAGCAGCTTAGAAGTGAATTCACCCCTCCACTTT.

This clone is a singleton in its sample. The genes are TRBV5-1 and TRBJ2-4; D remains unclear. This CDR3 has 14 amino acids. Germline-derived CDR1 and CDR2 are SGHRS and YFSETQ. Trimming stripped 3 bases from V and 6 bases from J, with 13 bases between. The CDR3, as DNA: TGCGCCAGCAGCTCCCAGAGTGTAGGAAACATTCAGTACTTC. Translated: CASSSQSVGNIQYF.

The V call is TRBV11-2, the J call TRBJ2-7; D not certain. The CDR3 has 14 amino acids. The germline CDR1 and CDR2 sequences are SGHAT and FQNNGV. Trimming shortened V by 1 base and J by 3 bases, and 10 bases separated the two germline ends. CDR3 protein: CASSLVSESYEQYF. CDR3 bases: TGTGCCAGCAGCTTAGTGTCCGAAAGCTACGAGCAGTACTTC.

The chain's CDR3 is CASSLAQGPEAFF. CDR3 bases: TGTGCCAGCAGCCTAGCACAGGGGCCTGAAGCTTTCTTT. This chain links TRBV4-2 with TRBJ1-1, with TRBD1 matching over 7 bases. From germline, CDR1 is LGHNA and CDR2 YNFKEQ. CDR3 length: 13 residues. Trimming at V came to 4 bases and at J to 6 bases, leaving 5 bases not matched to a gene.

This chain links TRBV6-6 with TRBJ1-2, with TRBD1 as a possible D gene (5 bases). The CDR3 extends over 12 amino acids. Germline CDR1 is MNHNY and CDR2 is SVGAGI (reference sequence). Trimming took off 11 bases at V and 3 bases at J, with 13 bases between the two ends. In nucleotides, the CDR3 is TGTGCCGGTGGGGGAGGTGACTATGGCTACACCTTC. This translates into CAGGGGDYGYTF.

The V call is TRBV7-9, the J call TRBJ2-4, with 7 bases fitting TRBD2. This CDR3 has 13 amino acids. Looked up from germline, CDR1 is SEHNR and CDR2 is FQNEAQ (reference sequence). Germline trimming cut 1 base from V and 8 bases from J; bases unmatched to any gene: 2. CDR3 DNA sequence: TGTGCCAGCAGCTTAGGGGGAGGGGACATTCAGTACTTC. Amino acid sequence: CASSLGGGDIQYF.